This section outlines one TCR beta chain sequence together with its context. It lacks a known antigen. Per-base quality was not reported, and no clone a single base away is much larger than it. TCRbeta CDR3 regions were amplified from genomic DNA by means of the immunoSEQ Assay, a bias-controlled multiplex PCR. The original pipeline was this. Within the assay, amplification of reference gene primers was used to estimate how many nucleated cells each sample contained. Sequence reads were collapsed and filtered to measure the absolute abundance of every unique TCRbeta CDR3 rearrangement. Productive Simpson clonality was computed per sample as the square root of Simpson's diversity index over productive rearrangements. Here the immuneACCESS table is served through TCRdb, limited to in-frame sequences with V and J called. Missing clones are a known gap in these copies; in checked studies unresolved V genes cover under half, and the rest lacks a known reason. V, J and clone size derive from that table, while D and trimming were established from the DNA sequence. The table for this sample lists approximately 170,000 clones; approximately 85% of them were counted only once. The biggest ten clones account for roughly 11% of the sample.

Collaborating institutions collected whole blood in K2EDTA tubes following their own protocols. For TCRbeta analysis, collaborator samples were shipped as frozen whole blood, as isolated PBMCs, or as DNA extracted from either sample type. This entry comes from a study of blood T cell repertoires in COVID-19 (dated by TCRdb to 2020 to 2022). Turning to the overall study: Samples from collaborators originated in the United States, Italy and Spain and spanned both the acute and convalescent phases of COVID-19. Deeply sampled blood TCRbeta repertoires from subjects exposed to, actively infected with, or recovered from COVID-19 were included in the dataset. The samples were drawn from two sources: the first 160 participants of the ongoing ImmuneRACE study, and 1,000 to 1,500 subjects contributed by 6 global collaborators. The sample metadata nearly always contained a de-identified subject ID, COVID-19 status, age in years and sex. The prospective study material was composed of cDNA or gDNA derived from T cells, B-cell-depleted T cells, or PBMCs. A freely available public database, intended as a resource for researchers studying the immune response to SARS-CoV-2, is where the repertoires were released. Where HLA class I and class II types were available, the types were taken from metadata supplied by the sample provider, not from assay-based typing.

CDR1 and CDR2, per the germline V gene (reference sequence), are LNHDA and SQIVND. Trimming at the junction amounts to 1 base on V and 3 bases on J, and the germline ends lie 18 bases apart. The CDR3 starts with the cysteine, ends with the phenylalanine, and has 17 residues. Of all the DNA, just the CDR3 is kept, 51 bases in frame from base 1. General findings and caveats noted by the study authors: The amount of clinical and demographic metadata varied by source and participant and was provided uncurated.

The receptor's source is a man aged 55 to 70 with active or convalescent COVID-19. The sequencing input was peripheral blood. The V gene is TRBV19 and the J gene is TRBJ1-1; the D region possibly corresponds to TRBD1 (6 bases align). The CDR3 here reads CASSIVGRGTYHTEAFF. Here is the DNA: TGTGCCAGTAGTATAGTGGGCAGGGGAACCTATCACACTGAAGCTTTCTTT.